A single sample is the source of the 23 T cell receptor beta chains below, sequenced in a study of cytomegalovirus exposure and HLA in healthy donors. The protocol was immunoSEQ multiplex PCR, while the TCRdb copy is restricted to in-frame clones and leaves out a portion. The sample shows 150,000 to 200,000 clones, around nine tenths of them seen only once. Sequencing was carried out using PBMCs. The origin of the receptors is a woman aged 25 to 45 in good health and CMV-seronegative.

CDR3 in amino acids: CASSQGVYTEQYF. CDR3 DNA sequence: TGCGCCAGCAGCCAGGGAGTGTATACCGAGCAGTACTTC. The V and J genes are TRBV4-1 and TRBJ2-7; tentatively, D is TRBD2 (5 bases). The ends were cut back, 3 bases at V and 6 bases at J, with 12 bases in the middle. The length of the CDR3 is 13 residues. Germline loops: CDR1 MGHRA, CDR2 YSYEKL.

In its sample, this clone was seen a few times. This chain links TRBV4-1 with TRBJ1-1; D perhaps matches TRBD1 (5 bases). There are 17 residues in the CDR3. The V end was cut by 2 bases, the J end by 2 bases, with 18 bases between. The germline gives CDR1 MGHRA, CDR2 YSYEKL. This CDR3 is CASSQLRDGGSNTEAFF. The CDR3, as DNA: TGCGCCAGCAGCCAACTGAGGGACGGAGGGAGCAACACTGAAGCTTTCTTT.

The V and J genes are TRBV6-6 and TRBJ1-4; 8 bases agree with TRBD1. Germline V gives CDR1 MNHNY, CDR2 SVGAGI (reference sequence). The J segment lost 5 bases and the V segment lost 2 bases, leaving 7 bases of the junction unmatched. The CDR3 contains 16 residues. In DNA, the CDR3 is TGTGCCAGCAGTTACGGGGGACAGGCCAGCAATGAAAAACTGTTTTTT. Its protein product is CASSYGGQASNEKLFF.

The sample holds a few counts of this clone. CDR3 loop: CASSTGLAGGAKYF. The CDR3 DNA reads TGTGCCAGCAGTACGGGACTAGCGGGGGGAGCCAAGTACTTC. The rearrangement links TRBV27 to TRBJ2-7; TRBD2 aligns across 15 bases. V dropped 5 bases and J dropped 11; count of bases not matched to a gene: 7. This CDR3 is 14 amino acids long. The germline V gene has CDR1 MNHEY and CDR2 SMNVEV (reference sequence).

A few counts support this clone. This chain connects TRBV18 to TRBJ1-2; tentatively, D is TRBD1 (6 bases). Germline V lookup: CDR1 KGHSH, CDR2 LQKENI. Trimming removed 3 bases from V and 8 bases from J, with 19 bases in between. This CDR3 region has 15 residues. CDR3 sequence (DNA): TGTGCCAGCTCACCCCTGGGGGCCTCCGGAGTGGGCTACACCTTC. Translated: CASSPLGASGVGYTF.

The J gene is TRBJ2-7, the V gene TRBV5-1; 9 bases map to TRBD1. Germline V CDR1 and CDR2: SGHRS, YFSETQ. Trimming removed 1 base from V and 6 bases from J; junction bases left unmatched: 2. This CDR3 is built from 13 residues. The CDR3 DNA is TGCGCCAGCAGCTTGTGGACAGGGGTCGAGCAGTACTTC. Its translation: CASSLWTGVEQYF.

V gene TRBV7-2 combines with J gene TRBJ2-1, with 12 bases that match TRBD2. This CDR3 region has 15 residues. Germline trimming cut 4 bases from V and 7 bases from J; bases unmatched to any gene: 5. The germline CDR1 and CDR2 sequences are SGHTA and FQGNSA. CDR3 region: CASSSVGLAGNEQFF. CDR3 sequence (DNA): TGTGCCAGCAGCTCCGTCGGACTAGCGGGAAATGAGCAGTTCTTC.

The gene calls are TRBV5-1 and TRBJ2-5; tentative D call: TRBD2 (5 bases). The CDR3 totals 14 residues. Trimming removed 4 bases from V and 0 bases from J, with 10 bases in between. Germline-derived CDR1 and CDR2 are SGHRS and YFSETQ. CDR3 nucleotides: TGCGCCAGCAGCACCTCGGGGTACCAAGAGACCCAGTACTTC. Its protein is CASSTSGYQETQYF.

This clone was recorded only once. The gene calls are TRBV19 and TRBJ1-5; tentatively, D is TRBD1 (6 bases). CDR1 is LNHDA, CDR2 SQIVND, per germline (reference sequence). The CDR3 contains 14 residues. V was clipped by 7 bases and J by 5 bases, with 15 bases between them. The CDR3 sequence is CASTLRGTHQPQHF. The CDR3 DNA sequence: TGTGCCAGTACCCTCAGGGGTACTCATCAGCCCCAGCATTTT.

The chain has TRBV19 and TRBJ1-6; possible D gene TRBD1, 5 bases. The germline V gene encodes CDR1 LNHDA and CDR2 SQIVND (reference sequence). Trimming shortened V by 4 bases and J by 8 bases, and 9 bases separated the two germline ends. The CDR3 has 13 residues. CDR3 residues: CASSRQGDSPLHF. CDR3 DNA sequence: TGTGCCAGTAGTAGGCAGGGTGATTCACCCCTCCACTTT.

This rearrangement joins TRBV4-2 to TRBJ2-5; 9 nucleotides line up with TRBD2. Looked up from germline, CDR1 is LGHNA and CDR2 is YNFKEQ. This CDR3 has 18 residues. V gave up 1 base and J gave up 4 bases; unmatched junction bases: 13. The CDR3 nucleotides are TGTGCCAGCAGCCAAGTTCGAGGGGCTAGCGGGGTGGGAGAGACCCAGTACTTC. Its translation is CASSQVRGASGVGETQYF.

The chain recombines TRBV20-1 with TRBJ1-1; no firm D call. CDR1 DFQATT and CDR2 SNEGSKA come from the germline V gene (reference sequence). The CDR3 loop spans 9 amino acids. The CDR3 DNA follows: TGCAGCGTTTGGCCAGCGGCTTTCTTT. Translating gives CSVWPAAFF.

The CDR3 DNA reads as TGTGCCAGCAGCAAAGATAACTCGGGGAGGAGCAATCAGCCCCAGCATTTT. It translates to CASSKDNSGRSNQPQHF. V gene TRBV21-1 combines with J gene TRBJ1-5. TRBV21-1 is an annotated pseudogene. This CDR3 spans 17 amino acids.

The J gene is TRBJ2-7, the V gene TRBV12-5; D is uncertain. This CDR3 contains 14 residues. Germline CDR1 reads LGHNT; CDR2 reads FRNRAP. V lost 3 bases and J 0 bases, leaving 9 bases between the germline ends. CDR3 sequence reads: CASGLLSSSYEQYF. In DNA, the CDR3 is TGTGCTAGTGGTTTACTAAGTAGCTCCTACGAGCAGTACTTC. The variable domain in full, with the rest retrieved from reference TRBV12-5 and TRBJ2-7, is DARVTQTPRHKVTEMGQEVTMRCQPILGHNTVFWYRQTMMQGLELLAYFRNRAPLDDSGMPKDRFSAEMPDATLATLKIQPSEPRDSAVYFCASGLLSSSYEQYFGPGTRLTVT.

The rearrangement joins TRBV30 to TRBJ1-4, with a weak D call TRBD1 (5 bases). Per germline, CDR1 GTSNPN and CDR2 SVGIG (reference sequence). Trimming took 6 bases from V and 5 from J, leaving 13 bases between them. The CDR3 has 13 amino acids. The CDR3 here is CACLTDTNEKLFF. CDR3 nucleotides: TGTGCCTGTTTGACAGACACAAATGAAAAACTGTTTTTT.

This clone was seen more than once but under ten times. This rearrangement joins TRBV4-1 to TRBJ2-7; no clear D. V lost 1 base, J lost 1 base, and 5 bases lay in between. CDR3 length equals 13 residues. Germline CDR1 and CDR2: MGHRA and YSYEKL. The CDR3 DNA reads TGCGCCAGCAGCCAAGCAGGATCCTACGAGCAGTACTTC. Its protein is CASSQAGSYEQYF.

The chain uses TRBV20-1 and TRBJ1-1; D might be TRBD1 (6 bases). V was clipped by 8 bases and J by 6 bases, with 10 bases between them. Looked up from germline, CDR1 is DFQATT and CDR2 is SNEGSKA (reference sequence). CDR3 size: 10 residues. This chain's CDR3 is CSPSGAEAFF. In DNA form, the CDR3 reads TGCAGTCCCTCAGGGGCTGAAGCTTTCTTT.

The chain couples TRBV6-5 to TRBJ2-5, with 11 positions matching TRBD2. CDR1 is MNHEY, CDR2 SVGAGI, per germline. This CDR3 spans 14 amino acids. J lost 2 bases, V lost 6 bases, and 2 bases had no gene match. The chain's CDR3 is CASRRLAGQETQYF. In DNA form, the CDR3 reads TGTGCCAGCAGACGACTAGCGGGGCAAGAGACCCAGTACTTC.

The chain recombines TRBV27 with TRBJ2-3; 12 bases line up with TRBD2. CDR1 and CDR2 (germline): MNHEY, SMNVEV (reference sequence). The CDR3 is 18 amino acids. Unmatched junction bases numbered 12, after V lost 4 bases and J lost 4 bases. The CDR3 reads CASSSFGGLAGRADTQYF. In DNA form, the CDR3 reads TGTGCCAGCAGTTCCTTCGGAGGACTAGCGGGGAGGGCAGATACGCAGTATTTT.

The chain has TRBV6-5 and TRBJ1-5, with D possibly matching TRBD1 (5 bases). Germline CDR1 reads MNHEY; CDR2 reads SVGAGI. CDR3 length: 14 amino acids. The germline V and J ends were trimmed by 0 bases and 3 bases, with 6 bases remaining between them. DNA for the CDR3: TGTGCCAGCAGTTACTCGGGACTCAATCAGCCCCAGCATTTT. This encodes CASSYSGLNQPQHF.

In its sample, this clone was seen a few times. The CDR3 reads CASSKSTGKTGELFF. CDR3 nucleotide sequence: TGCGCCAGCAGCAAATCGACAGGGAAAACCGGGGAGCTGTTTTTT. The V and J genes are TRBV5-1 and TRBJ2-2; TRBD1 aligns across 7 bases. The CDR3 has 15 residues. Germline V gene data show CDR1 as SGHRS and CDR2 as YFSETQ. J gave up 5 bases and V 4 bases, and 8 bases lay outside the gene matches.

CDR3 in amino acids: CASSLADPTGNTIYF. The CDR3 DNA sequence: TGTGCCAGCAGCTTGGCAGATCCCACTGGAAACACCATATATTTT. The J gene is TRBJ1-3, the V gene TRBV5-5; D not resolved. The CDR3 has 15 residues. V lost 0 bases, J lost 2 bases, and 9 bases lay in between. The germline gives CDR1 SGHKS, CDR2 YYEKEE (reference sequence).

In nucleotides, the CDR3 is TGCGCCAGCAGCTTCTTTGGGGGTCGACAGGGAATCGAGACCCAGTACTTC. Translation: CASSFFGGRQGIETQYF. The rearrangement links TRBV5-1 to TRBJ2-5, with TRBD1 matching over 7 bases. Unmatched junction bases numbered 15, after V lost 2 bases and J lost 5 bases. This CDR3 contains 17 residues. CDR1 is SGHRS, CDR2 YFSETQ, per germline. Complete variable domain (other parts from reference TRBV5-1 and TRBJ2-5): KAGVTQTPRYLIKTRGQQVTLSCSPISGHRSVSWYQQTPGQGLQFLFEYFSETQRNKGNFPGRFSGRQFSNSRSEMNVSTLELGDSALYLCASSFFGGRQGIETQYFGPGTRLLVL.